Detailed here is one T cell receptor beta chain. There is no known antigen for this receptor. No clone much larger than this one lies a single base away; base qualities are absent. The data were taken from a study of blood T cell repertoires in COVID-19 (dated by TCRdb to between 2020 and 2021). Some background on the complete study: Samples from collaborators originated in the United States, Italy and Spain and spanned both the acute and convalescent phases of COVID-19. The prospective study material was composed of cDNA or gDNA derived from T cells, B-cell-depleted T cells, or PBMCs. Deeply sampled blood TCRbeta repertoires from subjects exposed to, actively infected with, or recovered from COVID-19 were included in the dataset. A freely available public database, intended as a resource for researchers studying the immune response to SARS-CoV-2, is where the repertoires were released. The samples were drawn from two sources: the first 160 participants of the ongoing ImmuneRACE study, and 950 to 1,500 subjects contributed by 6 global collaborators. The sample metadata nearly always contained a de-identified subject ID, COVID-19 status, age in years and sex. Where HLA class I and class II types were available, the types were taken from metadata supplied by the sample provider, not from assay-based typing. Overall study outcomes, separate from this receptor: The quantity of clinical and demographic metadata differed by source and by participant and was supplied without curation.

In the prospective study, participants were about 18 to 90 years old, resided in fewer than 25 geographic areas of the United States, and were enrolled through a virtual design. In the prospective study, cohorts were assigned on the basis of participant-reported clinical history obtained from a screening survey and a study questionnaire. Exposed participants had been in contact with someone with a PCR-confirmed or clinician-diagnosed COVID-19 case within 2 weeks of study entry. Mobile phlebotomists in the prospective study collected whole blood, serum and a nasopharyngeal or oropharyngeal swab from every participant. Prospective study participants could optionally give additional blood draws and questionnaires over a roughly 2-month period. Blood samples from the prospective study were shipped frozen or at room temperature prior to DNA extraction. The immunoSEQ Assay, a bias-controlled multiplex PCR, was used to amplify TCRbeta CDR3 regions from genomic DNA. In the original analysis: Nucleated cell counts per sample were estimated from amplification of reference gene primers within the assay. To quantify the absolute abundance of each unique TCRbeta CDR3 rearrangement, sequence reads were collapsed and filtered. For each sample, productive Simpson clonality was calculated as the square root of Simpson's diversity index over productive rearrangements. TCRdb mirrors the immuneACCESS table, restricted to in-frame sequences. Some clones are absent from its copies; in checked studies, under half trace to an unresolved V gene, and the reason for the others is unknown. D and trimming come from the DNA, and the V and J calls and clone size come from that table. This sample comprises nearly 300,000 clones, 85% to 90% of them detected only once. The biggest ten clones account for 2.9% of the sample.

The clonotype comes from a woman between 45 and 65 years old who had been exposed to COVID-19. The sample taken for sequencing was PBMCs or T cells enriched from blood (not recorded which).

The CDR3 reads CASSPQLAGAYNEQFF. The nucleotide sequence is given as TGTGCCAGCTCACCACAATTAGCTGGGGCTTACAATGAGCAGTTCTTC. The chain links TRBV18 with TRBJ2-1; a weak D assignment points to TRBD1 (5 bases agree). CDR1 and CDR2 were assigned from the germline V gene as KGHSH and LQKENI. There are 16 amino acids in the CDR3, from cysteine to phenylalanine inclusive. Solely the CDR3 DNA is kept, with 48 bases framed from the first base. At the junction V is shortened by 1 base and J by 4 bases, with 14 bases in between.